The 10 T cell receptor beta chains in this list originate from one sample, sequenced in a study of cytomegalovirus exposure and HLA in healthy donors. PCR used 60 Vbeta primers and 13 Jbeta primers. TCRdb's table, derived via immunoSEQ multiplex PCR, lists solely in-frame clones and lacks some. The sample has hundreds of thousands of clones, 60% to 80% seen once; the top ten hold 1.5% to 2%. Material: PBMCs. The receptors stem from a male donor in good health and CMV-seronegative.

This clone was detected a few times. The rearrangement links TRBV5-1 to TRBJ2-5; the D gene is possibly TRBD1 (5 bases). This CDR3 region has 13 residues. Germline CDR1 SGHRS, CDR2 YFSETQ. Trimming took 0 bases from V and 5 from J, leaving 8 bases between them. The CDR3 is CASSLVGPETQYF. The CDR3 coding sequence is TGCGCCAGCAGCTTGGTGGGGCCGGAGACCCAGTACTTC.

The rearrangement uses TRBV28 and TRBJ2-2, with TRBD2 matching 11 bases. The CDR3 is 15 residues long. Germline V gene sequence: CDR1 MDHEN, CDR2 SYDVKM. The V and J ends lost 6 bases and 6 bases, in that order; junction bases with no gene match: 6. Written as DNA, the CDR3 is TGTGCCAGCAGCCGGGGACTAGCGGTCCCCGGGGAGCTGTTTTTT. It translates to CASSRGLAVPGELFF.

The chain joins TRBV6-5 to TRBJ1-2; D remains unclear. Germline values: CDR1 MNHEY, CDR2 SVGAGI. V lost 2 bases and J 8 bases, leaving 18 bases between the germline ends. The CDR3 runs 15 residues. Here the CDR3 DNA reads TGTGCCAGCAGTTACAGCCCCGGGTCGTACGGAGGCTACACCTTC. Translating gives CASSYSPGSYGGYTF.

The CDR3 bases are TGTGCCAGCAGCGGACACTTCGAGCAGTACTTC. Translating gives CASSGHFEQYF. V and J are TRBV11-2 and TRBJ2-7; maybe TRBD1 (5 bases). V lost 5 bases, J lost 6 bases, and 8 bases lay in between. CDR1 and CDR2 (germline): SGHAT, FQNNGV. The CDR3 contains 11 residues. The whole variable domain, remainder taken from reference TRBV11-2 and TRBJ2-7, is EAGVAQSPRYKIIEKRQSVAFWCNPISGHATLYWYQQILGQGPKLLIQFQNNGVVDDSQLPKDRFSAERLKGVDSTLKIQPAKLEDSAVYLCASSGHFEQYFGPGTRLTVT.

The chain employs TRBV27 and TRBJ2-7; tentatively, D is TRBD2 (6 bases). V dropped 6 bases and J dropped 4 bases, with 16 bases sitting between them. Germline lookup yields CDR1 MNHEY and CDR2 SMNVEV (reference sequence). This CDR3 contains 14 residues. CDR3 in DNA: TGTGCCAGCAGCGAGGGCGGAGGGACTTACGAGCAGTACTTC. Protein product: CASSEGGGTYEQYF.

V gene TRBV30 combines with J gene TRBJ1-2; D may be TRBD1 (6 bases). The germline CDR1 and CDR2 sequences are GTSNPN and SVGIG (reference sequence). CDR3 size: 14 residues. V was cut by 3 bases and J by 3 bases, with 14 bases left in between. CDR3 bases: TGTGCCTGGAGCGCGAGACAGGTCTACTATGGCTACACCTTC. Protein product: CAWSARQVYYGYTF.

V and J are TRBV9 and TRBJ1-3; a weak D match, TRBD1 (6 bases). There are 16 residues in the CDR3. V dropped 0 bases and J dropped 0 bases, with 10 bases sitting between them. Germline lookup yields CDR1 SGDLS and CDR2 YYNGEE. As DNA, the CDR3 is TGTGCCAGCAGCGTAGAACTCAGGGGCTCTGGAAACACCATATATTTT. It specifies CASSVELRGSGNTIYF.

The genes are TRBV9 and TRBJ2-1; D is uncertain. Deletions cut 3 bases from V and 9 bases from J, with 13 bases between. Germline-derived CDR1 and CDR2 are SGDLS and YYNGEE. The CDR3 contains 13 residues. CDR3 in DNA: TGTGCCAGCAGCGCCCATCTAACGTCTGAGCAGTTCTTC. Translated, it gives CASSAHLTSEQFF.

This chain uses TRBV5-4 with TRBJ2-1, with D unresolved. The V gene's germline CDR1 is SGHNT and CDR2 YYREEE (reference sequence). V was clipped by 1 base and J by 3 bases, with 11 bases between them. The CDR3 is 15 amino acids. The DNA for the CDR3 is TGTGCCAGCAGCTTGATACAGAATGACTACAATGAGCAGTTCTTC. It codes for CASSLIQNDYNEQFF.

The genes are TRBV28 and TRBJ2-6; 11 positions agree with TRBD1. Germline values: CDR1 MDHEN, CDR2 SYDVKM. The V gene end was trimmed by 6 bases and the J gene end by 2 bases; junction bases not matched to a gene: 9. This CDR3 is 18 amino acids long. CDR3 sequence: CASRVDRGLVTGANVLTF. For the CDR3, the DNA is TGTGCCAGCAGGGTGGACAGGGGGCTAGTCACTGGGGCCAACGTCCTGACTTTC.